The T cell receptor (beta chain) described here comes from a study of kidney transplant recipient with SARS-CoV-2 infection. TCRdb reanalysed the reads using MiXCR and keeps one entry per CDR3 protein. The sample lists fewer than 250,000 distinct CDR3 sequences, 25% to 35% occurring once. The CDR3 is 17 residues long. Germline lookup yields CDR1 LGHNA and CDR2 YSLEER. The TCR was taken from a male patient in his 30s who had COVID-19 and was a kidney transplant recipient. Part of the T cells may come from the graft donor. The sequenced sample was a blood sample, obtained at baseline and between days 110 and 120 from a kidney transplant recipient. The V and J genes are TRBV4-3 and TRBJ2-7; 14 positions agree with TRBD2. The DNA end is a closer match to TRBJ2-5, so the J assignment may be wrong. The CDR3 reads CASSQVTSGGDMKTQYF. CDR3 DNA sequence: TGCGCCAGCAGCCAAGTGACTAGCGGGGGGGATATGAAGACCCAGTACTTC.